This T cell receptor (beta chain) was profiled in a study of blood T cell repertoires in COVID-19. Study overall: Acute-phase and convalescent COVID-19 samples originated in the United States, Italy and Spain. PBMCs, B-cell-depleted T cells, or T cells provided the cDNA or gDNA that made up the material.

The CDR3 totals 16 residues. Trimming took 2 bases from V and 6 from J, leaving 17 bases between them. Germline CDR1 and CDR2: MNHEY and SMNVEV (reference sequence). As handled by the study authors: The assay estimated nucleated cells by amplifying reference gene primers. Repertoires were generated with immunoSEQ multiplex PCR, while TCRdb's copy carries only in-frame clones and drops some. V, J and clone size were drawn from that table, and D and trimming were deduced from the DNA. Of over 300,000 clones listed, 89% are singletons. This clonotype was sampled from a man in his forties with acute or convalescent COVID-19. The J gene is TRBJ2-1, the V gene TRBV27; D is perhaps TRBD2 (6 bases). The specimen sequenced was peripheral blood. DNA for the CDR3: TGTGCCAGCAGTTTAAACGGGCTAGCGACCCTCAATGAGCAGTTCTTC. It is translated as CASSLNGLATLNEQFF.